Each of the 17 T cell receptor beta chains below was sequenced from the same sample in a study of shared clonotypes between healthy human individuals. Assay used: immunoSEQ multiplex PCR; TCRdb lists only in-frame clones, some missing. Of 1.6 million or so clones in the sample, less than 99% are singletons; the top ten hold about 0.34%. The specimen was naive CD4+ T cells sorted from blood. The sample's subset: CD45RA+ positively selected. Receptor source: a man younger than 45 in good health.

The J gene is TRBJ1-3, the V gene TRBV2; unclear D gene. This CDR3 has 13 residues. V was clipped by 1 base and J by 4 bases, with 5 bases between them. Per the germline V gene, CDR1 is SNHLY and CDR2 is FYNNEI. The CDR3 coding sequence is TGTGCCAGCAGTGAAGTAGGGGGAAACACCATATATTTT. It translates to CASSEVGGNTIYF. The variable domain in full, with the rest retrieved from reference TRBV2 and TRBJ1-3, is EPEVTQTPSHQVTQMGQEVILRCVPISNHLYFYWYRQILGQKVEFLVSFYNNEISEKSEIFDDQFSVERPDGSNFTLKIRSTKLEDSAMYFCASSEVGGNTIYFGEGSWLTVV.

CDR3 sequence (DNA): TGCGCCAGCAGTAACGGGAGGGCCACAGATACGCAGTATTTT. Amino acids: CASSNGRATDTQYF. The chain employs TRBV10-1 and TRBJ2-3; 8 bases align to TRBD2. Germline V gene lookup returns CDR1 WNHNN and CDR2 SYGVQD (reference sequence). Trimming took 5 bases from V and 2 from J; bases not matched to a gene: 3. The CDR3 has 14 residues.

This clone was counted a single time. This sequence joins TRBV5-6 and TRBJ1-1; D is perhaps TRBD1 (6 bases). The germline CDR1 and CDR2 sequences are SGHDT and YYEEEE. Trimming took 0 bases from V and 6 from J, leaving 12 bases between them. This CDR3 is 14 amino acids long. CDR3 protein: CASSLVGGRAEAFF. CDR3 DNA: TGTGCCAGCAGCTTGGTTGGGGGGCGCGCTGAAGCTTTCTTT. Full variable domain (rest looked up from reference TRBV5-6 and TRBJ1-1): DAGVTQSPTHLIKTRGQQVTLRCSPKSGHDTVSWYQQALGQGPQFIFQYYEEEERQRGNFPDRFSGHQFPNYSSELNVNALLLGDSALYLCASSLVGGRAEAFFGQGTRLTVV.

V usage is TRBV9 and J usage is TRBJ2-3; D might be TRBD1 (6 bases). This CDR3 is built from 14 residues. The ends were cut back, 3 bases at V and 3 bases at J, with 11 bases in the middle. Germline lookup yields CDR1 SGDLS and CDR2 YYNGEE. CDR3 residues: CASSATQGTDTQYF. The CDR3 bases are TGTGCCAGCAGCGCGACACAGGGTACAGATACGCAGTATTTT.

The genes are TRBV6-5 and TRBJ2-1, with TRBD2 matching over 12 bases. The CDR3 has 15 amino acids. The germline V gene has CDR1 MNHEY and CDR2 SVGAGI. V shed 6 bases and J 3 bases; nucleotides not matched to a gene: 3. The CDR3 region is CASRPTSGSYNEQFF. The CDR3 region has the DNA TGTGCCAGCAGACCGACTAGCGGGAGCTACAATGAGCAGTTCTTC.

The rearrangement uses TRBV14 and TRBJ2-1, with TRBD2 matching 7 bases. Germline trimming cut 1 base from V and 6 bases from J; bases unmatched to any gene: 12. This CDR3 comprises 17 residues. Germline V gene data show CDR1 as SGHDN and CDR2 as FVKESK. CDR3 sequence (DNA): TGTGCCAGCAGCCAAGTTATAGGGCTAGCGGATACCAATGAGCAGTTCTTC. It codes for CASSQVIGLADTNEQFF. Using reference TRBV14 and TRBJ2-1 for the parts outside the CDR3, the full variable domain is EAGVTQFPSHSVIEKGQTVTLRCDPISGHDNLYWYRRVMGKEIKFLLHFVKESKQDESGMPNNRFLAERTGGTYSTLKVQPAELEDSGVYFCASSQVIGLADTNEQFFGPGTRLTVL.

The chain couples TRBV5-1 to TRBJ2-1; weak D call: TRBD2 (6 bases). Trimming pared 0 bases from V and 2 bases from J, leaving 12 bases between. The V gene's germline CDR1 is SGHRS and CDR2 YFSETQ. The CDR3 covers 16 residues. The CDR3 DNA reads TGCGCCAGCAGCTTGGGGACGGCGGGGACCTACAATGAGCAGTTCTTC. Its protein is CASSLGTAGTYNEQFF. Complete variable domain (other parts from reference TRBV5-1 and TRBJ2-1): KAGVTQTPRYLIKTRGQQVTLSCSPISGHRSVSWYQQTPGQGLQFLFEYFSETQRNKGNFPGRFSGRQFSNSRSEMNVSTLELGDSALYLCASSLGTAGTYNEQFFGPGTRLTVL.

The chain joins TRBV11-2 to TRBJ2-2; TRBD2 agrees at 8 bases. Germline CDR1 reads SGHAT; CDR2 reads FQNNGV. Trimming at V came to 5 bases and at J to 1 base, leaving 6 bases not matched to a gene. This CDR3 comprises 16 residues. The CDR3 DNA is TGTGCCAGCAGCCGCATTAGCGGGAAGAACACCGGGGAGCTGTTTTTT. Its protein product is CASSRISGKNTGELFF.

The chain carries TRBV6-5 and TRBJ1-2, with TRBD1 matching over 8 bases. This CDR3 is 15 amino acids long. In germline, CDR1 is MNHEY, CDR2 SVGAGI. Germline trimming cut 1 base from V and 4 bases from J; bases unmatched to any gene: 5. The CDR3 bases are TGTGCCAGCAGTTACTTCACCGGGACAGGCTATGGCTACACCTTC. Translation gives CASSYFTGTGYGYTF.

This chain uses TRBV28 with TRBJ2-1; 15 bases agree with TRBD2. The CDR3 totals 17 residues. Germline V gene lookup returns CDR1 MDHEN and CDR2 SYDVKM. With 4 bases clipped from V and 6 bases from J, the junction kept 7 bases outside the gene matches. The CDR3 region has the DNA TGTGCCAGCAGTTCCCGGACTAGCGGGAGGGCGCGCAATGAGCAGTTCTTC. Amino acid sequence: CASSSRTSGRARNEQFF.

The J gene is TRBJ2-5, the V gene TRBV30; TRBD2 matches 8 bases. The CDR3 has 15 residues. CDR1 GTSNPN and CDR2 SVGIG come from the germline V gene (reference sequence). The trim removed 0 bases at V and 3 bases at J, leaving 6 bases unmatched. CDR3 region: CAWSVRGGRKETQYF. CDR3 nucleotides: TGTGCCTGGAGTGTACGTGGCGGGAGGAAAGAGACCCAGTACTTC. Combining the CDR3 with reference TRBV30 and TRBJ2-5 gives the whole variable domain SQTIHQWPATLVQPVGSPLSLECTVEGTSNPNLYWYRQAAGRGLQLLFYSVGIGQISSEVPQNLSASRPQDRQFILSSKKLLLSDSGFYLCAWSVRGGRKETQYFGPGTRLLVL.

The chain links TRBV6-5 to TRBJ1-4; D call uncertain. Germline V gene lookup returns CDR1 MNHEY and CDR2 SVGAGI. The CDR3 length is 16 residues. Deletions cut 4 bases from V and 7 bases from J, with 19 bases between. The chain's CDR3 is CASSSGSDISSEKLFF. CDR3 coding DNA: TGTGCCAGCAGTTCCGGGAGTGACATATCCTCTGAAAAACTGTTTTTT.

The rearrangement joins TRBV7-8 to TRBJ2-3; perhaps TRBD2 as D (5 bases). This CDR3 is built from 15 residues. Germline CDR1 SGHVS, CDR2 FQNEAQ. The V end was cut by 7 bases, the J end by 0 bases, with 14 bases between. The CDR3, as DNA: TGTGCCAGCAACCTTAAGCGGAGAAGCACAGATACGCAGTATTTT. The encoded protein is CASNLKRRSTDTQYF. Full variable domain (outside the CDR3, taken from reference TRBV7-8 and TRBJ2-3): GAGVSQSPRYKVAKRGQDVALRCDPISGHVSLFWYQQALGQGPEFLTYFQNEAQLDKSGLPSDRFFAERPEGSVSTLKIQRTQQEDSAVYLCASNLKRRSTDTQYFGPGTRLTVL.

The chain links TRBV6-5 to TRBJ2-7; D unresolved. Trimming cost V 6 bases and J 7 bases, with 19 bases left between them. The CDR3 is 14 amino acids. CDR1 MNHEY and CDR2 SVGAGI come from the germline V gene. The CDR3 bases are TGTGCCAGCAGCTGGCGCTCATTGACTGGGGAGCAGTACTTC. It translates to CASSWRSLTGEQYF.

The CDR3 reads CASNKRETSYEQYF. In DNA form, the CDR3 reads TGTGCCAGCAATAAGCGGGAGACATCCTACGAGCAGTACTTC. The V gene is TRBV2, the J gene TRBJ2-7; 8 bases agree with TRBD2. V trimming: 7 bases; J trimming: 1 base; junction bases outside the gene matches: 6. CDR1 is SNHLY and CDR2 is FYNNEI in the germline V gene. CDR3 length: 14 amino acids.

The table lists this clone with a count of one. The chain joins TRBV19 to TRBJ2-7, with 9 positions matching TRBD1. CDR1 LNHDA and CDR2 SQIVND come from the germline V gene (reference sequence). V gave up 4 bases and J gave up 4 bases; unmatched junction bases: 8. This CDR3 region has 15 residues. The CDR3 DNA sequence: TGTGCCAGTAGTAGAGCCGGGACAGGGCGATACGAGCAGTACTTC. It encodes CASSRAGTGRYEQYF.

This chain uses TRBV18 with TRBJ2-7, with D tentatively TRBD1 or TRBD2 (5 bases each). Trimming removed 2 bases at V and 6 bases at J, with 17 bases between. The CDR3 covers 15 residues. The V gene's germline CDR1 is KGHSH and CDR2 LQKENI. The CDR3 DNA follows: TGTGCCAGCTCACCAAAGGAGAGGGTGAGGGGCGAGCAGTACTTC. Residues: CASSPKERVRGEQYF.